These T cell receptor beta chains were read from a single sample in a study of T cell changes during pregnancy in multiple sclerosis. Profiled with immunoSEQ multiplex PCR; TCRdb holds only in-frame clones, not every one. The sample holds under 95,000 clones, approximately 92% seen once. The sample consisted of peripheral blood, taken after pregnancy. Receptor source: a female donor with multiple sclerosis, enrolled in a pregnancy study. The CDR3 runs from the conserved cysteine through the conserved F or W. Fields, in order: D gene, clone size, V gene, J gene, CDR3 DNA, CDR3 protein. The D gene is left open where the match is weak. For some rows the clone size is stated as once, few or many, or as a class when expanded; others skip it.

.	.	TRBV4-2	TRBJ2-7	TGTGCGAGCGCTGGAGGAATGGGGACCTACGAGCAGTACTTC	CASAGGMGTYEQYF
.	.	TRBV6-6	TRBJ1-5	TGTGCCAGCAGTTACGGGCCAGGGACAAATCAGCCCCAGCATTTT	CASSYGPGTNQPQHF
TRBD1	.	TRBV10-3	TRBJ1-5	TGTGCCATCGGAAACAGGGGGGATCAGCCCCAGCATTTT	CAIGNRGDQPQHF
TRBD2	.	TRBV9	TRBJ2-3	TGTGCCAGCAGCGTGACTAGCGGGGGGGCGCCAGATACGCAGTATTTT	CASSVTSGGAPDTQYF
.	.	TRBV4-3	TRBJ1-5	TGCGCCAGCAGCCAAGATGGCATCCAGCCCCAGCATTTT	CASSQDGIQPQHF
TRBD2	.	TRBV19	TRBJ2-1	TGTGCCAGTAGGACCGGGACTAGCTCTCTTCGTGAGCAGTTCTTC	CASRTGTSSLREQFF
.	.	TRBV5-8	TRBJ2-5	TGTGCCAGCAGCCAGCGACTCCAAGAGACCCAGTACTTC	CASSQRLQETQYF
.	.	TRBV14	TRBJ2-7	TGTGCCAGCAGTCAAGGGGTAGGGGCTCCCTACGAGCAGTACTTC	CASSQGVGAPYEQYF
.	.	TRBV5-1	TRBJ1-4	TGCGCCAGCAGCTTGCAGGTAGATGAAAAACTGTTTTTT	CASSLQVDEKLFF
.	.	TRBV11-3	TRBJ2-3	TGTGCCAGCAGCTTAAATCAGGTGGGGGGAGATACGCAGTATTTT	CASSLNQVGGDTQYF
.	.	TRBV7-8	TRBJ2-2	TGTGCCAGCAGCCTACAGTACACCGGGGAGCTGTTTTTT	CASSLQYTGELFF
.	.	TRBV7-2	TRBJ1-5	TGTGCCAGCAGCTTAGATCCGGGTAGCGGCAATCAGCCCCAGCATTTT	CASSLDPGSGNQPQHF
.	.	TRBV7-9	TRBJ1-6	TGTGCCAGCAGCGATCAGGGGAGCTCCTATAATTCACCCCTCCACTTT	CASSDQGSSYNSPLHF
.	.	TRBV9	TRBJ1-2	TGTGCCAGCAGCGCCCGGGACACACACTATGGCTACACCTTC	CASSARDTHYGYTF
.	.	TRBV2	TRBJ1-5	TGTGCCAGCAGTGAGGGAGGGTTTTTTAAGAATCAGCCCCAGCATTTT	CASSEGGFFKNQPQHF
TRBD1	once	TRBV19	TRBJ1-2	TGTGCCAGTAGCGACAGGGCATCTAACTATGGCTACACCTTC	CASSDRASNYGYTF
.	.	TRBV5-1	TRBJ2-5	TGCGCCAGCAGCTTGGAGGGTAGCAGACACTTCCGGGGGACCCAGTACTTC	CASSLEGSRHFRGTQYF
TRBD1	.	TRBV30	TRBJ1-2	TGTGCCTCTTTGAAACCGGGACAGCGATACTATGGCTACACCTTC	CASLKPGQRYYGYTF
.	.	TRBV7-9	TRBJ1-1	TGTGCCAGCAGCTTACAGGTCATGAACACTGAAGCTTTCTTT	CASSLQVMNTEAFF
.	.	TRBV13	TRBJ1-4	TGTGCCAGCAGCTTTCTCCCCGGAGCAACTAATGAAAAACTGTTTTTT	CASSFLPGATNEKLFF
.	.	TRBV28	TRBJ2-7	TGTGCCAGCAGTTTAAGCCCAGACGGGAAGTTTTACGAGCAGTACTTC	CASSLSPDGKFYEQYF
TRBD1	once	TRBV11-2	TRBJ1-3	TGTGCCAGCAGCCTGGGACAGTTCTCTGGAAACACCATATATTTT	CASSLGQFSGNTIYF
TRBD1	.	TRBV11-2	TRBJ2-7	TGTGCCAGCAGGAAACCATGGGGCAGGGGGTGGAACGAGCAGTACTTC	CASRKPWGRGWNEQYF
TRBD2	.	TRBV19	TRBJ2-1	TGTGCCAGTAGTATTAGCGGGGGGCACCACAATGAGCAGTTCTTC	CASSISGGHHNEQFF
.	.	TRBV6-5	TRBJ1-1	TGTGCCAGCAGTTACTTTTTCGGGAAGACTGAAGCTTTCTTT	CASSYFFGKTEAFF
.	.	TRBV5-1	TRBJ2-7	TGCGCCAGCAGCATACGCGGAGGCGGTCCCGAGCAGTACTTC	CASSIRGGGPEQYF
TRBD1	.	TRBV6-1	TRBJ1-2	TGTGCCAGCAGGGCCGGGACAGGGTTAACATATGGCTACACCTTC	CASRAGTGLTYGYTF
TRBD1	once	TRBV6-1	TRBJ2-6	TGTGCCAGCAGTGAATTAACAGGGGGCCCCAACGTCCTGACTTTC	CASSELTGGPNVLTF
TRBD2	.	TRBV10-1	TRBJ2-3	TGCGCCAGCAGTGAAGGGACTAGCCGGGATACGCAGTATTTT	CASSEGTSRDTQYF
.	once	TRBV5-1	TRBJ1-2	TGCGCCAGCAGCCGGGACAATGGCTATGGCTACACCTTC	CASSRDNGYGYTF
.	.	TRBV6-5	TRBJ1-2	TGTGCCAGCAGTTTCGGTCAAAACTATGGCTACACCTTC	CASSFGQNYGYTF
TRBD1	once	TRBV28	TRBJ2-3	TGTGCCAGCAGACCGGGACAGCCAGATACGCAGTATTTT	CASRPGQPDTQYF
.	.	TRBV20-1	TRBJ1-1	TGCAGTGCTAGAGGCGGTGTCGGAGCTTTCTTT	CSARGGVGAFF
.	.	TRBV27	TRBJ2-1	TGTGCCAGTATACAGGGAAATGAGCAGTTCTTC	CASIQGNEQFF
.	.	TRBV21-1	TRBJ1-6	TGTGCCAGCAACAAACGAGACACGCGTTCACCCCTCCACTTT	CASNKRDTRSPLHF
.	once	TRBV6-5	TRBJ2-7	TGTGCCAGCAGTTACTCGGCGGGGAAAGGGTTCTACGAGCAGTACTTC	CASSYSAGKGFYEQYF
.	.	TRBV11-2	TRBJ2-5	TGTGCCAGCAGCTGGGTGGCGGGATCTCAAGAGACCCAGTACTTC	CASSWVAGSQETQYF
.	.	TRBV7-2	TRBJ1-3	TGTGCCAGCAGTCTAGTCTCTGGAAACACCATATATTTT	CASSLVSGNTIYF
TRBD2	.	TRBV5-5	TRBJ2-3	TGTGCCAGCAGCTTGGGTTTTGCTAGCGGGGGAAGCAAAAGCACAGATACGCAGTATTTT	CASSLGFASGGSKSTDTQYF
.	.	TRBV14	TRBJ1-2	TGTGCCAGCAGCCAAGACGTAATGAGTGGCTACACCTTC	CASSQDVMSGYTF
.	.	TRBV25-1	TRBJ1-1	TGTGCCAGCAGTGGCCCCGGGGGGGAGGACACTGAAGCTTTCTTT	CASSGPGGEDTEAFF
.	.	TRBV27	TRBJ1-2	TGTGCCAGCAAACGGGGTTCTAACTATGGCTACACCTTC	CASKRGSNYGYTF
.	.	TRBV18	TRBJ2-7	TGTGCCAGCTCACCATCTGGACACAGGGTCGGGCGATACGAGCAGTACTTC	CASSPSGHRVGRYEQYF
TRBD1	.	TRBV5-6	TRBJ2-7	TGTGCCAGCAGCTTGACAGGGGACTACGAGCAGTACTTC	CASSLTGDYEQYF
TRBD2	.	TRBV15	TRBJ2-3	TGTGCCACCAGCAGAGGTCAGCGGGAGGTCACAGATACGCAGTATTTT	CATSRGQREVTDTQYF
TRBD2	.	TRBV9	TRBJ2-7	TGTGCCAGCAGCGTAGGTGGAGCGGGAGCTACCTACGAGCAGTACTTC	CASSVGGAGATYEQYF
.	.	TRBV6-1	TRBJ1-5	TGTGCCAGCACCAGGTTCAATCAGCCCCAGCATTTT	CASTRFNQPQHF
TRBD1	.	TRBV5-1	TRBJ2-1	TGCGCCAGCTCCTCACCCCTGGGGACAGGGAGGAGGAATGAGCAGTTCTTC	CASSSPLGTGRRNEQFF
TRBD1	.	TRBV4-3	TRBJ2-7	TGCGCCAGCAGCCAAGATGCAGGGGGCAACGAGCAGTACTTC	CASSQDAGGNEQYF
.	.	TRBV9	TRBJ1-2	TGTGCCAGCAGCGTAGAGGTGTTCGGGGGGGCCTACACCTTC	CASSVEVFGGAYTF